This T cell receptor beta chain was recovered during a study of OX40 agonist ivuxolimab in advanced cancers. As for the study in general: In this trial design, patients received ivuxolimab intravenously at 0.01 to 10 mg/kg every 2 weeks.

The CDR3 loop spans 14 amino acids. The germline V gene encodes CDR1 SGHRS and CDR2 YFSETQ. V was cut by 4 bases and J by 0 bases, with 10 bases left in between. Assay used: immunoSEQ multiplex PCR; TCRdb lists only in-frame clones, some missing. The table records 60,000 to 90,000 clones, around 80% of them present only once. Systemic immunosuppression or a history of autoimmune disease excluded patients. Overall study findings and caveats: Clonal expansion from baseline to week 6 occurred in both CD4+ and CD8+ T cells. Relatively little clonal expansion, among the lowest observed, appeared in partial responders at 0.1-3.0 mg/kg.

On this clone: Antigen specificity is unknown.

This receptor was obtained from an adult with an advanced solid tumor such as melanoma, head and neck, liver or kidney cancer. V gene TRBV5-1 combines with J gene TRBJ1-1; weak D call: TRBD1 (5 bases). The sequences come from CD4+ or CD8+ T cells sorted from blood, collected in a trial of the OX40 agonist ivuxolimab. DNA for the CDR3: TGCGCCAGCAGCAAGGACAACATGAACACTGAAGCTTTCTTT. It specifies CASSKDNMNTEAFF.